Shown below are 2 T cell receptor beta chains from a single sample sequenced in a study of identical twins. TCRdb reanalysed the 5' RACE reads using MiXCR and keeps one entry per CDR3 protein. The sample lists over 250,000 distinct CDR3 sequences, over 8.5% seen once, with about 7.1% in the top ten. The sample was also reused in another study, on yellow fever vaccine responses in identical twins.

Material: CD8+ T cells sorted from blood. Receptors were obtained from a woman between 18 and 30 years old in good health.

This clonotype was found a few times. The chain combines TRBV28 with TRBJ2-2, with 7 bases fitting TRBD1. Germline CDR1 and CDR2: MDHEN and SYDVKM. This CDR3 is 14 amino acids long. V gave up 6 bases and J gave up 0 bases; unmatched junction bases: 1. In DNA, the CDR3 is TGTGCCAGCAGAGGGACAGCGAACACCGGGGAGCTGTTTTTT. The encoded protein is CASRGTANTGELFF. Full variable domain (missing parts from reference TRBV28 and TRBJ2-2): DVKVTQSSRYLVKRTGEKVFLECVQDMDHENMFWYRQDPGLGLRLIYFSYDVKMKEKGDIPEGYSVSREKKERFSLILESASTNQTSMYLCASRGTANTGELFFGEGSRLTVL.

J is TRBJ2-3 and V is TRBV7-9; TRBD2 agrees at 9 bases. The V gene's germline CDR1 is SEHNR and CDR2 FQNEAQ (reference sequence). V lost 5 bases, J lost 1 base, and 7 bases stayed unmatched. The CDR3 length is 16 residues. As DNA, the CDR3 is TGTGCCAGCAGCCCCAGACTAGCGGACGGCACAGATACGCAGTATTTT. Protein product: CASSPRLADGTDTQYF.